This TCR beta chain was found in a study of cytomegalovirus exposure and HLA in healthy donors. Findings of the study overall: As a later analysis showed, a missense DCLRE1C variant was linked to trimming of TCR beta V- and J-genes. In terms of immune exposure information, only CMV serostatus was available.

This CDR3 is built from 13 residues. Germline V lookup: CDR1 SGHRS, CDR2 YFSETQ. The germline V and J ends were trimmed by 7 bases and 6 bases, with 16 bases remaining between them. In the case of this clone: Its target is unknown.

The PCR was carried out with 60 Vbeta primers and 13 Jbeta primers. Using immunoSEQ multiplex PCR, the repertoire was profiled, and TCRdb retains in-frame clones only, with some absent. Seen here are 150,000 to 200,000 clones, under 80% observed once, and the top ten hold 2.5%. This receptor was identified in a human donor in good health. Sequencing was performed on PBMCs. V gene TRBV5-1 combines with J gene TRBJ1-2; weak D call: TRBD1 (5 bases). The CDR3 DNA is TGCGCCAGCCAGACGGGAGGGGCCAATGGCTACACCTTC. This translates into CASQTGGANGYTF.